This entry is about one TCR beta chain. Its antigen is unknown. No much larger clone exists at a distance of one base, and base qualities are not known. This sample is part of a study of blood T cell repertoires in COVID-19 (dated by TCRdb to 2020 to 2021). With regard to the full study: Collaborator samples came from the United States, Italy and Spain and covered acute and convalescent phases of COVID-19. The prospective study material was composed of cDNA or gDNA derived from T cells, B-cell-depleted T cells, or PBMCs. The samples were drawn from two sources: the first 160 participants of the ongoing ImmuneRACE study, and 1,254 subjects contributed by 6 global collaborators. Deeply sampled blood TCRbeta repertoires from subjects exposed to, actively infected with, or recovered from COVID-19 were included in the dataset. Sample metadata almost always included a de-identified subject ID, COVID-19 status, age in years and sex. The repertoires were released in a freely available public database meant as a resource for research on the immune response to SARS-CoV-2. Where HLA class I and class II types were available, the types were taken from metadata supplied by the sample provider, not from assay-based typing. Here is what the overall study found, with its caveats: The quantity of clinical and demographic metadata differed by source and by participant and was supplied without curation.

The immunoSEQ Assay, a bias-controlled multiplex PCR, was used to amplify TCRbeta CDR3 regions from genomic DNA. Per the authors' processing: The number of nucleated cells in each sample was estimated by amplification of reference gene primers within the assay. To quantify the absolute abundance of each unique TCRbeta CDR3 rearrangement, sequence reads were collapsed and filtered. Productive Simpson clonality was computed per sample as the square root of Simpson's diversity index over productive rearrangements. TCRdb stores this immuneACCESS table with in-frame sequences only. Part of the clones is absent; in the studies checked, under half of the shortfall reflects unresolved V genes, and no reason is known for the rest. The V and J calls and the clone size are those of that table, but D and trimming were determined from the DNA. A total of about 170,000 clones appear in this sample, over 85% of them only once. The ten largest account for roughly 4.8% of the sample.

Sequences SGHNT (CDR1) and YYREEE (CDR2) are obtained from the germline V gene (reference sequence). Germline trimming: 4 bases from V, 2 bases from J; junction bases outside gene matches: 9. From cysteine to phenylalanine, the CDR3 is 16 amino acids long. CDR3 DNA is the only sequence kept; it has 48 bases, read in frame from the first base. Whole blood was collected in K2EDTA tubes by collaborating institutions according to the institutions' own protocols. For TCRbeta analysis, collaborators shipped samples as frozen whole blood, isolated PBMCs, or DNA extracted from either of those sample types. The chain joins TRBV5-4 to TRBJ2-7; 10 middle bases align to TRBD2. This clonotype was sampled from a woman aged 45-59 years with acute or convalescent COVID-19. Sequenced input: peripheral blood. The CDR3 is CASSGSEREGPYEQYF. The DNA reads as follows: TGTGCCAGCAGCGGGTCTGAGCGGGAGGGACCCTACGAGCAGTACTTC.